The rows below give T cell receptor beta chains drawn from one sample of a study of T cell repertoires in cytomegalovirus infection. TCRdb ran MiXCR on the reads and lists one entry per CDR3 protein. Altogether about 220,000 distinct CDR3 sequences are present, about 40% being singletons, with the ten largest covering over 45%. Antigens for these TCRs are unknown. This sample comprised CD8+ T cells from cultured PBMCs, obtained from culture after CMV antigen stimulation. Receptors were obtained from a human donor in good health (CMV status not recorded). Some clones in this sample may be carry-over from other donors' samples. Each CDR3 is given with its conserved first and last residue. A D gene is named only where the DNA matches it firmly. The size field is filled for only some rows; it gives once, few, many or a size class.

j_call	v_call	clone_size	d_call	cdr3_nt	cdr3_aa
TRBJ2-1	TRBV16	NA	TRBD1	TGTGCCAGCAGCCCGTATGGACAGGGCTATGAGCAGTTCTTC	CASSPYGQGYEQFF
TRBJ1-1	TRBV9	few	NA	TGTGCCAGCAGCGTCTCAGGCGCAGCAGGTTTGAACACTGAAGCTTTCTTT	CASSVSGAAGLNTEAFF
TRBJ2-1	TRBV7-3	once	TRBD2	TGTGCCAGCAGCTTCTCGACTAGCGGGGGGGGTTACAATGAGCAGTTCTTC	CASSFSTSGGGYNEQFF
TRBJ2-3	TRBV7-9	few	NA	TGTGCCAGCAGCCCCGATACGCAGTATTTT	CASSPDTQYF
TRBJ1-4	TRBV27	few	TRBD1	TGTGCCAGCAGTACGGGGACAGGGGGCAGGGCTAATGAAAAACTGTTTTTT	CASSTGTGGRANEKLFF
TRBJ2-7	TRBV30	few	NA	TGTGCCTGGAGGACTGCGAGCTCCTACGAGCAGTACTTC	CAWRTASSYEQYF
TRBJ1-1	TRBV10-1	NA	NA	TGCGCCAGCAGTGACCCAAAACGGAACACTGAAGCTTTCTTT	CASSDPKRNTEAFF
TRBJ2-1	TRBV27	NA	NA	TGTGCCAGCAGTTTATATTTCTCGAGGGAAAATGAGCAGTTCTTC	CASSLYFSRENEQFF
TRBJ1-1	TRBV7-3	NA	NA	TGTGCCAGCAGCTTAGGTTCCCAAGTGAACACTGAAGCTTTCTTT	CASSLGSQVNTEAFF
TRBJ2-5	TRBV7-8	few	TRBD2	TGTGCCAGCAGCATACGACTAGCGGGTAACCATGAGACCCAGTACTTC	CASSIRLAGNHETQYF
TRBJ2-6	TRBV5-5	NA	TRBD2	TGTGCCAGCAGCCCGATGGGAGGGTCTGGGGCCAACGTCCTGACTTTC	CASSPMGGSGANVLTF
TRBJ2-1	TRBV19	NA	TRBD2	TGTGCCAGTACGGCTAGCGGGAGTGGTTACAATGAGCAGTTCTTC	CASTASGSGYNEQFF
TRBJ2-2	TRBV2	NA	NA	TGTGCCAGCAATTCTCTCCGGGACGAAGGGACCGGGGAGCTGTTTTTT	CASNSLRDEGTGELFF